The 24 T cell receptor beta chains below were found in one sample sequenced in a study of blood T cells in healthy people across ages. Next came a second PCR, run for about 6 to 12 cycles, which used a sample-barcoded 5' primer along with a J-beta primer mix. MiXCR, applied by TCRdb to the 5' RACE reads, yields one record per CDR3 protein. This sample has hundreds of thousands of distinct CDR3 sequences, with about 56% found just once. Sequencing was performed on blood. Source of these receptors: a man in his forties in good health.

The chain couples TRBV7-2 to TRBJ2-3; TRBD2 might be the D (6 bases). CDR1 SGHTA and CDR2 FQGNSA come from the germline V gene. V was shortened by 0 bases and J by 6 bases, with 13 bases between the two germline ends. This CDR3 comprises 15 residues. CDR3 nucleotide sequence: TGTGCCAGCAGCTTAGCGGGAGGTTATGTCGATACGCAGTATTTT. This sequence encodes CASSLAGGYVDTQYF. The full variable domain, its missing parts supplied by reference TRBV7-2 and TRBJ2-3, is GAGVSQSPSNKVTEKGKDVELRCDPISGHTALYWYRQSLGQGLEFLIYFQGNSAPDKSGLPSDRFSAERTGGSVSTLTIQRTQQEDSAVYLCASSLAGGYVDTQYFGPGTRLTVL.

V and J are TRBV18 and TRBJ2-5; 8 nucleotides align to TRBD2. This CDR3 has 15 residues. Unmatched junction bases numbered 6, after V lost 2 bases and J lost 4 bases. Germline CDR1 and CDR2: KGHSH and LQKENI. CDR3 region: CASSPTVAGSETQYF. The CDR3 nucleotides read TGTGCCAGCTCACCAACAGTAGCGGGGTCAGAGACCCAGTACTTC.

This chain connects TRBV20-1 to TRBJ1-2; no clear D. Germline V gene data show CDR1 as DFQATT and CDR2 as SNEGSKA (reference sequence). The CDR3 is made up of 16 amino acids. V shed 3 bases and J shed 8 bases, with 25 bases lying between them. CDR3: CSASKMSEEGDRGYTF. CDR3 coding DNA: TGCAGTGCTAGTAAGATGAGTGAGGAGGGAGATCGCGGCTACACCTTC.

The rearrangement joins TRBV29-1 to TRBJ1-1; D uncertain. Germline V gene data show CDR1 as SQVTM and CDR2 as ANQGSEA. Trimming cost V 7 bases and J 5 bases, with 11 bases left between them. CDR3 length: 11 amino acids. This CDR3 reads CSAGGWTEAFF. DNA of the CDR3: TGCAGCGCGGGAGGGTGGACTGAAGCTTTCTTT.

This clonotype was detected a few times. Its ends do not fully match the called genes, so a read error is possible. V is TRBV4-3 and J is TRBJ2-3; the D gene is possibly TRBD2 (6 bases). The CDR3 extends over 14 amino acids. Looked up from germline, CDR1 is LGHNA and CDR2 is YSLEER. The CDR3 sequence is CASSQDTSTYTQYF. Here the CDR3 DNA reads TGCGCCAGCAGCCAAGATACTAGCACATATACGCAGTATTTT.

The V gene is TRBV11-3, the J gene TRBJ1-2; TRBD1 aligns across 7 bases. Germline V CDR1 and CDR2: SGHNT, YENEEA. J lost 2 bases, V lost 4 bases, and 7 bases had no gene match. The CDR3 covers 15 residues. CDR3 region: CASSSGDSLNYGYTF. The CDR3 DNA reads TGTGCCAGCAGCTCGGGGGACAGCCTGAACTATGGCTACACCTTC.

Here the CDR3 reads CAIRVTGGDTEAFF. The CDR3 DNA is TGTGCCATCAGGGTGACAGGGGGGGACACTGAAGCTTTCTTT. The chain recombines TRBV10-3 with TRBJ1-1; 9 bases are shared with TRBD1. The CDR3 totals 14 residues. With 6 bases clipped from V and 3 bases from J, the junction kept 5 bases outside the gene matches. CDR1 is ENHRY and CDR2 is SYGVKD in the germline V gene.

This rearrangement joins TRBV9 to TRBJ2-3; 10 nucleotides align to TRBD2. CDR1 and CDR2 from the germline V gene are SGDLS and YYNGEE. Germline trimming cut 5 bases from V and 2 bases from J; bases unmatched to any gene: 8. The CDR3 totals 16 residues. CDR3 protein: CASREGLADPTDTQYF. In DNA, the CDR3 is TGTGCCAGCAGGGAAGGACTAGCGGACCCCACAGATACGCAGTATTTT. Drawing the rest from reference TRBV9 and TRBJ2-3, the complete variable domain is DSGVTQTPKHLITATGQRVTLRCSPRSGDLSVYWYQQSLDQGLQFLIQYYNGEERAKGNILERFSAQQFPDLHSELNLSSLELGDSALYFCASREGLADPTDTQYFGPGTRLTVL.

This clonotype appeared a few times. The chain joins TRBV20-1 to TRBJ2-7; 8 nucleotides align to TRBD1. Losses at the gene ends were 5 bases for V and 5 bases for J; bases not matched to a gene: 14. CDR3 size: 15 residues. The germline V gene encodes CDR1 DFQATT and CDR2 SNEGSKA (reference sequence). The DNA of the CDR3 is TGCAGTGCTCGAAGTACAGGGGGGAGCCCCCACGAGCAGTACTTC. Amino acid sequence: CSARSTGGSPHEQYF.

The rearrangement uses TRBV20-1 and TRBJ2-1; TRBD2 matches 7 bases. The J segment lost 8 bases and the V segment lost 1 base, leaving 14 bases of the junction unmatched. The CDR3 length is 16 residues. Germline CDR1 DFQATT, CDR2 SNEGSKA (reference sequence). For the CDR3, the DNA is TGCAGTGCTAGAGTTTTAGGTGGACTAGTGTCGGATGAGCAGTTCTTC. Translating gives CSARVLGGLVSDEQFF.

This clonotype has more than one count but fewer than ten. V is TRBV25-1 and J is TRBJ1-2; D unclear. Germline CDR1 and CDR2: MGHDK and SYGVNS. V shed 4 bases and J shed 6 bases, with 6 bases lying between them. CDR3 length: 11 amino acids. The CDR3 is CASSGGDGYTF. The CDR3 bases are TGTGCCAGCAGTGGGGGAGATGGCTACACCTTC.

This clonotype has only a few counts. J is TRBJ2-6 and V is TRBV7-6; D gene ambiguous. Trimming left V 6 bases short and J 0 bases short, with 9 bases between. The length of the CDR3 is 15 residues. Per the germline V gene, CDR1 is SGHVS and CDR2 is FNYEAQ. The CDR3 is CASSPVPSGANVLTF. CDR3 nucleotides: TGTGCCAGCAGTCCAGTACCCTCTGGGGCCAACGTCCTGACTTTC.

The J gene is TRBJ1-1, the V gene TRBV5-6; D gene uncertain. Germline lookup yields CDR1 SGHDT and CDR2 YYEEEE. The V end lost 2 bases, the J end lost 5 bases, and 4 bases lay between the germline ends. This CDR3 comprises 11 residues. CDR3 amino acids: CASSFITEAFF. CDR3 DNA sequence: TGTGCCAGCAGCTTCATAACTGAAGCTTTCTTT.

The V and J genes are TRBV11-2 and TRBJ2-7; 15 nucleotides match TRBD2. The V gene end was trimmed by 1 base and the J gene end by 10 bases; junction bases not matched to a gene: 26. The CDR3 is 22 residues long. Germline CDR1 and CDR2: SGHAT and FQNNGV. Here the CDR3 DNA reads TGTGCCAGCAGCTTAGGGGGACTAGCGGGAGGAACGGGTCTAGTATCCACCGTGGTCCAGTACTTC. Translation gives CASSLGGLAGGTGLVSTVVQYF.

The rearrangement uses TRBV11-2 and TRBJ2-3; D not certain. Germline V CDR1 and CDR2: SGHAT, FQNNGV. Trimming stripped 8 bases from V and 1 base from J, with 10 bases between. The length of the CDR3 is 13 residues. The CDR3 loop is CASVWTGTDTQYF. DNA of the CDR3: TGTGCCAGCGTCTGGACGGGCACAGATACGCAGTATTTT.

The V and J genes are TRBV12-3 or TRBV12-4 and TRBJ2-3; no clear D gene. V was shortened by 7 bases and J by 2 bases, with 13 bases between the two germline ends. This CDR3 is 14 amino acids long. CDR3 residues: CASTWKANTDTQYF. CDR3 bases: TGTGCCAGCACCTGGAAAGCGAACACAGATACGCAGTATTTT.

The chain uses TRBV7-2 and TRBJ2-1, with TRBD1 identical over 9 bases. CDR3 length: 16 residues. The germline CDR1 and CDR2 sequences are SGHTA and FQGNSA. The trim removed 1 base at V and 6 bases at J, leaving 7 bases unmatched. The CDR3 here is CASSLGLRQGGNEQFF. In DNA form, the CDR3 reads TGTGCCAGCAGCTTAGGACTCCGACAGGGGGGCAATGAGCAGTTCTTC.

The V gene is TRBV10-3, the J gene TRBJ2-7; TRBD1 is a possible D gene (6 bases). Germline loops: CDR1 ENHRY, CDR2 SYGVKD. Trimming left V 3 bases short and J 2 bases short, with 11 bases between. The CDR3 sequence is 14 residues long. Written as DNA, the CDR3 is TGTGCCATCAGTGATAAGACAGGCCCCTACGAGCAGTACTTC. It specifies CAISDKTGPYEQYF.

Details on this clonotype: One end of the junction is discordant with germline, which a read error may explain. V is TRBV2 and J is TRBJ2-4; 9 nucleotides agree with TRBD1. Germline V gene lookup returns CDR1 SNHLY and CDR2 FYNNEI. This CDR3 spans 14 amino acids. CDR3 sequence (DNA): TGTGCCAGCAGGGGGGACAGGGCCAAAAACATTCATTACTTC. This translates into CASRGDRAKNIHYF.

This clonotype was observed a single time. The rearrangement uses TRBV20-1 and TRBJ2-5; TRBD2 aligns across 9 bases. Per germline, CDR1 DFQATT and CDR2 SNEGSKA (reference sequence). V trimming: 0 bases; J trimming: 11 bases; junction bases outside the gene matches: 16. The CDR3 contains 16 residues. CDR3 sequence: CSARDRGGRALEEQYF. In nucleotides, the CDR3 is TGCAGTGCTAGAGATCGGGGCGGGAGGGCCTTGGAGGAGCAGTACTTC.

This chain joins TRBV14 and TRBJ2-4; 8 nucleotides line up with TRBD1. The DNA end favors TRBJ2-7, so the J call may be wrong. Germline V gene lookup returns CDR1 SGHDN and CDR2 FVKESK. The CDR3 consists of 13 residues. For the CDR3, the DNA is TGTGCCAGCAGCTTTGACAGGGGCGGCGAGCAGTACTTC. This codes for CASSFDRGGEQYF.

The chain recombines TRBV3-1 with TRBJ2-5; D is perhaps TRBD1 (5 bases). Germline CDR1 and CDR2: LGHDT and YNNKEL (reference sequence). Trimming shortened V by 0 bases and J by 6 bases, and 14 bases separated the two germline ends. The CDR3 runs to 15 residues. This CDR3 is CASSQDRAAGQTQYF. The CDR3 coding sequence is TGTGCCAGCAGCCAAGATCGGGCAGCAGGGCAGACCCAGTACTTC.

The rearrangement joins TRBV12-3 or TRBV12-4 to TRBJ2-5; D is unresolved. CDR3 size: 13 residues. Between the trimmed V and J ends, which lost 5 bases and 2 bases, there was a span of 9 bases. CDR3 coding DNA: TGTGCCAGCAGTGCCAGAAGACAAGAGACCCAGTACTTC. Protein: CASSARRQETQYF.

CDR3 sequence: CASISRHNEQFF. The CDR3 DNA follows: TGTGCCAGCATATCGAGGCACAATGAGCAGTTCTTC. This chain joins TRBV6-2 or TRBV6-3 and TRBJ2-1; D uncertain. V was shortened by 7 bases and J by 5 bases, with 9 bases between the two germline ends. Per the germline V gene, CDR1 is MNHEY and CDR2 is SVGEGT. The CDR3 covers 12 residues.